This T cell receptor beta chain was profiled in a study of CD8 T cells in ankylosing spondylitis (dated by TCRdb to about 2017). About the full investigation: The study set out to find disease-linked TCR variants by profiling T cell receptor beta repertoires in ankylosing spondylitis patients and healthy donors. The whole study cohort included 90 to 120 healthy donors and around 24 ankylosing spondylitis patients. Samples of peripheral blood were taken, and for ankylosing spondylitis patients, synovial fluid was collected as well.

This clonotype was observed a few times. Its antigen is unknown. No clone much larger than this one lies a single base away; base qualities are absent. TCRdb names Illumina HiSeq 2500 as the instrument used. Quantitative 5'-RACE with molecular barcodes was the method used to prepare the TCR beta libraries. Processing in the source paper ran as follows. A new computational method based on a probabilistic model of VDJ rearrangement was used to identify disease-linked TCR variants. TCRdb took the public reads, trimmed them with fastp at Q25, ran MiXCR for clone calling and kept in-frame beta chains. Identical CDR3 protein sequences are pooled into one entry, listed with their most common genes and DNA. For this entry, the V and J calls and clone size follow TCRdb and not the study's own pipeline. This sample comprises approximately 200,000 distinct CDR3 sequences, around 13% of them detected only once. The ten largest make up approximately 15% of the sample.

Results and caveats for the whole study, not just this receptor: The disease-linked clones were reported as significantly enriched in matched synovial fluid samples from ankylosing spondylitis patients. Blood from ankylosing spondylitis patients appeared to be characterized by a TCR beta motif made up of several highly homologous amino acid variants. In peripheral blood, the disease-linked clones were found at relatively low frequencies and had a CD8+ phenotype. Some motif variants were previously reported in synovial fluid and blood of reactive arthritis patients, suggesting common disease-initiation mechanisms.

The germline V gene gives CDR1 as MNHNS and CDR2 as SASEGT. Relative to germline, V is 6 bases shorter and J is 1 base shorter, with 12 bases between their ends. From the cysteine up to the phenylalanine, the CDR3 has a length of 15 residues. The retained sequence is limited to the CDR3, 45 bases, with the frame set at the first base. The V gene is TRBV6-1 and the J gene is TRBJ2-2; tentative D gene TRBD1, with 6 bases matching. Sequences were obtained from blood, either unsorted or a sorted T cell fraction (not recorded which). This TCR was recovered from a male donor with ankylosing spondylitis or in good health (not recorded which). This receptor has the CDR3 CASSRGTLNTGELFF. Here is the DNA: TGTGCCAGCAGCAGGGGCACCCTGAACACCGGGGAGCTGTTTTTT.